This T cell receptor beta chain was obtained from a study of response to subunit inactivated influenza vaccine. Per germline, CDR1 MNHEY and CDR2 SVGEGT. The CDR3 loop spans 15 amino acids. With 7 bases removed from V and 2 bases from J, the gap between germline ends came to 16 bases. Study conclusions and caveats: Every seasonal influenza vaccination brings in few new T cells, the authors suggested.

TCRdb reprocessed the RT-PCR reads with MiXCR, giving one entry per CDR3 protein. The sample records some 480,000 distinct CDR3 sequences, around 9.9% being singletons. With respect to this clonotype: Its antigen is currently unknown.

This sample comprised PBMCs from blood, obtained about 40 days after vaccination. V usage is TRBV6-2 or TRBV6-3 and J usage is TRBJ2-3, with D tentatively TRBD1 or TRBD2 (7 bases each). The receptor's source is a man aged 50 to 60 who received an inactivated influenza vaccine. This CDR3 is CASNYRGGYTDTQYF. In DNA, the CDR3 is TGTGCCAGCAACTACAGGGGAGGGTACACAGATACGCAGTATTTT.